A selection of T cell receptor beta chains follows, all from one sample in a study of tumor-infiltrating lymphocytes in primary liver carcinoma. TCRdb called the multiplex PCR reads again in MiXCR, with one record for every CDR3 protein. This table holds approximately 110,000 distinct CDR3 sequences, 55% to 65% found once. The sequencing input was liver tumor tissue from sampling region 1. The receptors originated from a woman aged 60 to 75 with primary liver carcinoma and hepatitis B virus infection. Both conserved end residues are part of each CDR3. The D gene is left open where the match is weak. Clone sizes are given selectively: once, few, many, or a class where the clone is expanded.

>TRBJ2-7|.|.|TRBV28
TGTGCCAGCGGTTTGACTGGACCTTACGAGCAGTACTTC
CASGLTGPYEQYF
>TRBJ2-1|.|.|TRBV12-5
TGTGCTAGTGGCCGAGGGACTTTCAATGTACAGTTCTTC
CASGRGTFNVQFF
>TRBJ2-7|TRBD2|.|TRBV7-9
TGTGCCACCAGCTTAGCGGGAGTCAACGAGCAGTACTTC
CATSLAGVNEQYF
>TRBJ2-6|.|.|TRBV6-5
TGTGCCAGCAGCAGCGGAGGGACGGGGTCCAACGTCCTAACTTTC
CASSSGGTGSNVLTF
>TRBJ1-6|TRBD1|many|TRBV12-3/TRBV12-4
TGTGCCAGCAGGCTCGGGACAGATAATTCACCCCTCCACTTT
CASRLGTDNSPLHF
>TRBJ2-3|.|few|TRBV11-2
TGTGCCAGCAGCCCGCGACTAGCAGGGGCTATCACAGATACGCAGTATTTT
CASSPRLAGAITDTQYF
>TRBJ2-2|TRBD1|.|TRBV5-6
TGTGCCAGCAGCATCACAACAGGGGTTCGCACCGGGGAGCTGCTTTTT
CASSITTGVRTGELLF
>TRBJ2-3|.|.|TRBV5-1
TGCGCCAGTAGCTTGGGAGGACGCCTCACAGATACGCAGTATTTT
CASSLGGRLTDTQYF
>TRBJ2-1|.|many|TRBV12-3/TRBV12-4
TGTGCCAGCAGTTTCCGGGAAAATGAGCAGTTCTTC
CASSFRENEQFF
>TRBJ2-7|TRBD2|many|TRBV10-3
TGTGCCATCAGTGAGTCAACTAGCGGATCTTCCTACGAGCAGTACTTC
CAISESTSGSSYEQYF
>TRBJ2-3|TRBD2|few|TRBV28
TGTGCCAGCAGTTTAACCACCGGGACTAGCGGCACAGATACGCAGTATTTT
CASSLTTGTSGTDTQYF
>TRBJ1-1|.|.|TRBV20-1
TGCAGTGCTAGCTTTGACCGAAACACTGAAGCTTTCTTT
CSASFDRNTEAFF
>TRBJ2-1|.|.|TRBV11-2
TGTGCCAGCAGCTTGGACCCTGACAGCTTCTACAATGAGCAGTTTTTC
CASSLDPDSFYNEQFF
>TRBJ2-7|.|.|TRBV11-2
TGTGTCAGCAGCTTTCAGACACTCCAGGGCGAGCAGTACTTT
CVSSFQTLQGEQYF
>TRBJ2-5|.|.|TRBV28
TGTGTCAGCAGTCCTGGGTCTCAAGAGATCCAGTACTTC
CVSSPGSQEIQYF
>TRBJ2-2|TRBD2|.|TRBV24-1
TGTGCCACCAAGTCTAGCGGGAGTACAACCTCGAACACCGGGGAGCTGTTTTTT
CATKSSGSTTSNTGELFF
>TRBJ2-1|TRBD2|.|TRBV7-9
TGTGCCAGCAGCCCCAGGACTAGTGGGATTAACAATGAGCAGTTCTTC
CASSPRTSGINNEQFF
>TRBJ2-7|TRBD2|.|TRBV5-6
TGTGCCAGCAGCCGACGAAGCGGGACCTACGAGCAGTACTTC
CASSRRSGTYEQYF
>TRBJ2-7|.|few|TRBV11-3
TGTGCCAGCAGCTTAACGGGGGGCCGCTACGAGCTGTACTTC
CASSLTGGRYELYF
>TRBJ2-1|TRBD2|.|TRBV14
TGTGCCAGCAGCCCCCTCGGCCGCGGGGGTTCAGAGACTAGCGGGAATGGTGAGCAGTTCTTC
CASSPLGRGGSETSGNGEQFF
>TRBJ2-7|TRBD1|.|TRBV11-2
TGTGCCAGCAGCTTAGACCCGACAGGGCCCTACGAGTACTACTTC
CASSLDPTGPYEYYF
>TRBJ2-7|TRBD1|many|TRBV6-6
TGTGCCAGCAGGGGACAGGGCCTGAGGGGGGACGAGCAGTACTTC
CASRGQGLRGDEQYF
>TRBJ2-7|.|.|TRBV11-2
TGTGCCAACAGCCAAGGGGGGTGGCAGTGCTTC
CANSQGGWQCF
>TRBJ2-4|.|few|TRBV28
TGTGCCAGCGGTCCCGGCATTCAGTACTTC
CASGPGIQYF
>TRBJ2-7|TRBD2|.|TRBV4-2
TGTGCCAGGAGTCGAGCGGGAGAGTTGTACAAGCAGTACTTC
CARSRAGELYKQYF
>TRBJ2-6|.|.|TRBV6-5
TGTGCCAGCAGTTACCGAAAGACGGGCGCTGGGGCCAACGTTCTGACTTTC
CASSYRKTGAGANVLTF
>TRBJ1-5|.|many|TRBV29-1
TGCAGCGCTACCAGGGAAACGGGTCAGCCCCAGCATTTT
CSATRETGQPQHF
>TRBJ1-2|.|.|TRBV11-2
TGTGCCAGCAGCTCACAGTGGGGCTATGGCTATGGATACACCTTC
CASSSQWGYGYGYTF
>TRBJ2-5|.|many|TRBV12-3/TRBV12-4
TGTGCCAGCAGTTTCGAGGACTGGCAAGAGACCCAGTACTTC
CASSFEDWQETQYF
>TRBJ2-1|TRBD2|many|TRBV4-2
TGTGCCAGCAGCCAAGAATCTAGCGGGTACTCCTACAATGAGCAGTTCTTC
CASSQESSGYSYNEQFF
>TRBJ2-5|TRBD2|many|TRBV6-6
TGTGCCAGCAGTTACTCGGGGGGGGAGACCCAGTACTTC
CASSYSGGETQYF
>TRBJ2-1|TRBD2|.|TRBV11-3
TGTGCCAGCAGCGTAGCTAGCGGGAGTGGGAATGAGCAGTTCTTC
CASSVASGSGNEQFF
>TRBJ2-3|TRBD1|.|TRBV5-1
TGCGCCAGCAGCTTGCGGGGGACAGGGGTGGCAGATACGCAGTATTTT
CASSLRGTGVADTQYF
>TRBJ2-1|.|few|TRBV6-6
TGTGCCAGCAGTTATGAGAGCTCCTACAATGAGCAGTCCTTC
CASSYESSYNEQSF
>TRBJ2-7|.|once|TRBV11-1
TGTGCCAGCAGGTTTGGGTGCGAGCAGTACTTC
CASRFGCEQYF
>TRBJ2-7|.|.|TRBV28
TGTGCCAGCAGTTTATCTCAAGTTGGATGGGGTATAAGTTACGAGCAGTACTTC
CASSLSQVGWGISYEQYF
>TRBJ2-7|.|medium-sized|TRBV11-2
TGTGCCAGCAGCCATTACGAGCAGTACTTC
CASSHYEQYF
>TRBJ1-4|.|many|TRBV6-5
TGTGCCAGCAGTTACAGGGGCGGGCGTGAAAAACTGTTTTTT
CASSYRGGREKLFF
>TRBJ2-1|TRBD1|.|TRBV11-2
TGTGCCAGCAGCTTAGGGGACAGCATAAACAGTGAGCAGTTATTC
CASSLGDSINSEQLF
>TRBJ2-5|.|.|TRBV21-1
TGTGCCAGCAGCAAAGACGTTTCGGGACTAATAAAAAAGGAGACCCAGTACTTC
CASSKDVSGLIKKETQYF
>TRBJ2-2|.|.|TRBV12-3/TRBV12-4
TGTGCCAGCAGCGTCTCGAACACCGGGGGGCTGTTTTTT
CASSVSNTGGLFF
>TRBJ2-7|TRBD1|.|TRBV6-1
TGTGCCGGCAGTGGGCGGACAGGGGTGACCTACGAGCAGTGCTTC
CAGSGRTGVTYEQCF
>TRBJ2-7|.|.|TRBV11-2
TGTGTCAGCAGCCTAGCCTCTAGGGAGGAGCAGTACTTC
CVSSLASREEQYF
>TRBJ2-7|TRBD2|.|TRBV10-3
TGTGCCATCAGTGACGTGGGAGGGAGCTCCTACGAGCAGTACTTC
CAISDVGGSSYEQYF
>TRBJ1-1|.|.|TRBV10-3
TGTGCCACCAATGATATCGGGGGGATAGACACTGAAGCTTTCTTT
CATNDIGGIDTEAFF
>TRBJ2-1|TRBD1|few|TRBV5-1
TGCGCCAGCAGCTCCGGACAGGAGAATGAGCAGTTCTTC
CASSSGQENEQFF
>TRBJ2-2|TRBD2|.|TRBV30
TGTGCCTGGACCTTGGGGCTAGCGGGAGCCGGGGAGCTGTTTTTT
CAWTLGLAGAGELFF
>TRBJ2-1|.|many|TRBV7-9
TGTGCCAGCAGCCCGGACCATCTAGAGCAGTTCTTC
CASSPDHLEQFF